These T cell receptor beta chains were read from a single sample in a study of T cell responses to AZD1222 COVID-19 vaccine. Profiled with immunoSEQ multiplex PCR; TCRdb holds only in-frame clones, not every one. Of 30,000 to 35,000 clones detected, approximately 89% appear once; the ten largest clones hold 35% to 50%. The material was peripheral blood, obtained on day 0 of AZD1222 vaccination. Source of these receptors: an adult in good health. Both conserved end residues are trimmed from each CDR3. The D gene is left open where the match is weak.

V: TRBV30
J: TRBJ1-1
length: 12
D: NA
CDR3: AWTEAGRRTEAF

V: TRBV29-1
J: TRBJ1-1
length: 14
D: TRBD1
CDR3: SVVGGTGGGLAEAF

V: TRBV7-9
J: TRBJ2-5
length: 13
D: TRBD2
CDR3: ASSSTSGLAETQY

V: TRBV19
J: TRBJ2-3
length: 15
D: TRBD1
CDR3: ASSTSFPGQGADTQY

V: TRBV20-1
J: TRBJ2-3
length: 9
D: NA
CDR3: SARVGDTQY

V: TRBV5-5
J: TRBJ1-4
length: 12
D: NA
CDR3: ASSLEELGEKLF

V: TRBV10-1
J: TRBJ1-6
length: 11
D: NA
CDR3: ASSEQANSPLH

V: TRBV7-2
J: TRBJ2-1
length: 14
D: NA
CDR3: ASSLQRTSSYNEQF

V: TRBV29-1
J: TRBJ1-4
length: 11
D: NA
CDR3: SVGSRPNEKLF

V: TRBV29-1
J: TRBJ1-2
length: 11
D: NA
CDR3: SVTGLGLYGYT

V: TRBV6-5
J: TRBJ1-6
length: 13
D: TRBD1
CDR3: ASSRLEGANSPLH

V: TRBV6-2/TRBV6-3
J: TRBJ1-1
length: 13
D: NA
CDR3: ASSYGQGRLTEAF

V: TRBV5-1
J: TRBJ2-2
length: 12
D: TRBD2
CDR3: ASSRLASTGELF

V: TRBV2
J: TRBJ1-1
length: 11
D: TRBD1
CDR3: ASSTGGSTEAF